This T cell receptor (beta chain) originates from a study of shared clonotypes between healthy human individuals. This CDR3 spans 15 amino acids. V shed 8 bases and J shed 1 base, with 14 bases lying between them. Germline V gives CDR1 LNHDA, CDR2 SQIVND (reference sequence). The assay was carried out at the deep level. The data were produced by immunoSEQ multiplex PCR, yet TCRdb's version contains in-frame clones alone and is incomplete. This sample carries more than 2,000,000 clones, just over 90% of them seen once, and the ten largest clones take under 0.15%. This sequence was found in a man aged 18 to 30 in good health. Sequenced sample: naive CD4+ T cells sorted from blood. Noted subset: CD45RA+ positively selected. This chain joins TRBV19 and TRBJ2-2; no clear D gene. This CDR3 reads CASRAGEWNTGELFF. In nucleotides, the CDR3 is TGTGCCAGTCGGGCCGGAGAATGGAACACCGGGGAGCTGTTTTTT.